This T cell receptor beta chain was captured in a study of CD8 T cells in Susac syndrome. Study-wide results and caveats: The study acknowledged a relatively small number of individuals in its TCR sequencing and HLA analysis.

High-throughput TCR beta sequencing covered peripheral CD8+ and CD4+ T cells. The multiple sclerosis controls were treatment-naive patients affected by stable or active relapsing-remitting disease. The germline V gene has CDR1 LNHDA and CDR2 SQIVND (reference sequence). Trimming took 6 bases from V and 5 from J, leaving 7 bases between them. CDR3 size: 11 residues. After extraction with the RNeasy kit, about 0.5 to 1 ug of the RNA was reverse transcribed using random hexamers. TCRdb passed the immunoSEQ multiplex PCR reads through MiXCR, listing each CDR3 protein once. The sample gives 300,000 to 350,000 distinct CDR3 sequences, about 90% of which show up once; less than 0.08% is in the top ten. Notes on this clonotype: Its antigen is still unknown.

The chain carries TRBV19 and TRBJ1-1, with D perhaps TRBD1 (5 bases). The material sequenced was CD4+ T cells from PBMCs. This clonotype originated in a human donor with multiple sclerosis. The CDR3 sequence: CASRGRTEAFF. CDR3 sequence (DNA): TGTGCCAGTAGGGGACGGACTGAAGCTTTCTTT.